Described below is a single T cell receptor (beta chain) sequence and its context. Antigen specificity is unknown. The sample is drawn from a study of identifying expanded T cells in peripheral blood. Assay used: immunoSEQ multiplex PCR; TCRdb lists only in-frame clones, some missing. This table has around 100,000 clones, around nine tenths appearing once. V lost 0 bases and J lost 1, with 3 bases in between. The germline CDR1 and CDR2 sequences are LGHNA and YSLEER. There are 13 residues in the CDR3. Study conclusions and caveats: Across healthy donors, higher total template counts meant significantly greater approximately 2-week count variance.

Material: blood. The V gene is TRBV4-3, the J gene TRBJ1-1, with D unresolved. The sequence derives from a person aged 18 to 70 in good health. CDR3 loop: CASSQEKNTEAFF. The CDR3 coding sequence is TGCGCCAGCAGCCAAGAAAAGAACACTGAAGCTTTCTTT.